A single sample gave rise to the 32 T cell receptor beta chains below, sequenced in a study of blood T cells in healthy people across ages. It was with a sample-barcoded 5' primer and a J-beta primer mix that a second PCR of about 6 to 12 cycles was run. TCRdb passed the 5' RACE reads through MiXCR, listing each CDR3 protein once. The repertoire holds 270,000 or so distinct CDR3 sequences, around 30% seen once, with approximately 30% in the top ten. The source material was blood. The origin of the receptors is a woman between 70 and 85 years old in good health.

There are a few counts of this clonotype. V is TRBV10-3 and J is TRBJ2-5, with unresolved D. The germline V gene has CDR1 ENHRY and CDR2 SYGVKD. V was cut by 10 bases and J by 4 bases, with 13 bases left in between. This CDR3 is 12 amino acids long. CDR3 protein: CASGRPGETQYF. In nucleotides, the CDR3 is TGTGCCAGCGGCCGGCCCGGAGAGACCCAGTACTTC.

This clonotype has more than one count but fewer than ten. The chain carries TRBV3-1 and TRBJ2-5; the D gene is possibly TRBD1 (6 bases). The CDR3 length is 13 residues. The ends were cut back, 3 bases at V and 4 bases at J, with 9 bases in the middle. The germline V gene encodes CDR1 LGHDT and CDR2 YNNKEL (reference sequence). CDR3 region: CASSQAGVETQYF. CDR3 DNA sequence: TGTGCCAGCAGCCAGGCAGGGGTAGAGACCCAGTACTTC.

The chain recombines TRBV6-1 with TRBJ1-4; possible D gene TRBD1, 6 bases. CDR1 MNHNS and CDR2 SASEGT come from the germline V gene. The CDR3 is 15 residues long. V dropped 8 bases and J dropped 0 bases, with 13 bases sitting between them. The CDR3 region is CASQQGVATNEKLFF. CDR3 sequence (DNA): TGTGCCAGCCAACAGGGAGTTGCAACTAATGAAAAACTGTTTTTT.

The chain links TRBV20-1 to TRBJ2-1; a possible D gene is TRBD1 (5 bases). The CDR3 length is 15 residues. Germline V gives CDR1 DFQATT, CDR2 SNEGSKA (reference sequence). The V end lost 5 bases, the J end lost 4 bases, and 18 bases lay between the germline ends. The CDR3 coding sequence is TGCAGTGCTGGAGTGCCCCAGGGCCCATACAATGAGCAGTTCTTC. Its translation: CSAGVPQGPYNEQFF.

CDR3 in DNA: TGTGCCAGCAGCCCGGGATCGCAGGGCTACGAGCAGTACTTC. This gives the protein CASSPGSQGYEQYF. The J gene is TRBJ2-7, the V gene TRBV7-6, with D possibly called TRBD1 or TRBD2 (5 bases each). The CDR3 is 14 residues long. V was shortened by 5 bases and J by 3 bases, with 14 bases between the two germline ends. Germline V lookup: CDR1 SGHVS, CDR2 FNYEAQ.

Comment on this clonotype: The junction shows a germline mismatch at one end, possibly a read error. This chain uses TRBV5-1 with TRBJ2-5; perhaps TRBD2 as D (6 bases). Germline assignment: CDR1 SGHRS and CDR2 YFSETQ. The CDR3 has 15 residues. Here the CDR3 reads CAGSLVAGREEAQYF. CDR3 sequence (DNA): TGCGCCGGCAGCTTGGTTGCGGGAAGAGAAGAGGCCCAGTACTTC.

This chain uses TRBV2 with TRBJ2-7, with 9 bases lining up with TRBD2. The trim removed 7 bases at V and 2 bases at J, leaving 12 bases unmatched. This CDR3 region has 16 residues. Germline values: CDR1 SNHLY, CDR2 FYNNEI. DNA of the CDR3: TGTGCCAGCACCCCGGGGAGCGGGAGGTTTCCCTACGAGCAGTACTTC. Protein sequence: CASTPGSGRFPYEQYF.

The sample holds a few counts of this clonotype. This rearrangement joins TRBV27 to TRBJ2-7; TRBD1 is a possible D gene (6 bases). Deletions cut 6 bases from V and 2 bases from J, with 11 bases between. Germline CDR1 reads MNHEY; CDR2 reads SMNVEV (reference sequence). This CDR3 comprises 13 residues. CDR3 sequence: CASSLQGPYEQYF. In nucleotides, the CDR3 is TGTGCCAGCAGCCTACAGGGTCCCTACGAGCAGTACTTC.

This clonotype was detected only a few times. This rearrangement joins TRBV5-1 to TRBJ1-1; D is unclear. From germline, CDR1 is SGHRS and CDR2 YFSETQ. Trimming removed 0 bases from V and 3 bases from J, with 9 bases in between. The CDR3 spans 14 residues. The CDR3 sequence: CASSLGSRDTEAFF. DNA of the CDR3: TGCGCCAGCAGCTTGGGGAGTAGGGACACTGAAGCTTTCTTT.

The CDR3 region has the DNA TGTGCCAGCAGCTCGCTAGCCGGTTCGAACACCGGGGAGCTGTTTTTT. Translating it yields CASSSLAGSNTGELFF. V is TRBV7-9 and J is TRBJ2-2, with a tentative D call TRBD2 (5 bases). The CDR3 is 16 amino acids. The V gene lost 4 bases and the J gene lost 0 bases, with 12 bases spanning the gap. Germline V lookup: CDR1 SEHNR, CDR2 FQNEAQ (reference sequence).

At least ten counts were recorded for this clonotype. V gene TRBV7-2 combines with J gene TRBJ1-2; 8 bases are shared with TRBD1. The germline V gene has CDR1 SGHTA and CDR2 FQGNSA. The CDR3 covers 15 residues. V lost 2 bases and J lost 7; bases outside the gene matches: 9. CDR3 coding DNA: TGTGCCAGCAGCTTAAGTCGCCAGGGGGCGGGTGGCTACACCTTC. It translates to CASSLSRQGAGGYTF.

As for this clonotype: The junction and the germline gene differ at one end; a read error may be behind it. The rearrangement links TRBV7-2 to TRBJ2-1, with 8 bases that match TRBD1. Germline loops: CDR1 SGHTA, CDR2 FQGNSA. The CDR3 sequence is 15 residues long. CDR3 amino acids: CASSFGTGPYDEQFF. CDR3 DNA sequence: TGTGCCAGCAGCTTCGGGACAGGCCCCTACGATGAGCAGTTCTTC.

The gene calls are TRBV20-1 and TRBJ2-4; TRBD2 matches 8 bases. There are 14 residues in the CDR3. The V segment lost 5 bases and the J segment 8 bases; nucleotides outside the gene matches: 11. Germline V gene lookup returns CDR1 DFQATT and CDR2 SNEGSKA (reference sequence). The CDR3 loop reads CSAAMAGGSDIQYF. The CDR3 DNA reads as TGCAGTGCTGCCATGGCGGGAGGATCGGACATTCAGTACTTC.

The V call is TRBV9, the J call TRBJ1-3, with a possible D match to TRBD1 (5 bases). The V gene lost 4 bases and the J gene lost 0 bases, with 14 bases spanning the gap. CDR3 size: 16 residues. Germline CDR1 and CDR2: SGDLS and YYNGEE. CDR3 nucleotides: TGTGCCAGCAGCCCATGGACATCGAGCTCTGGAAACACCATATATTTT. It codes for CASSPWTSSSGNTIYF.

The chain links TRBV10-3 to TRBJ1-4; D is unresolved. Trimming stripped 0 bases from V and 8 bases from J, with 10 bases between. Germline V gives CDR1 ENHRY, CDR2 SYGVKD. The CDR3 sequence is 14 residues long. CDR3 nucleotides: TGTGCCATCAGTGAGTCCGGGGTGGGCGAAAAACTGTTTTTT. It specifies CAISESGVGEKLFF.

The chain recombines TRBV12-3 or TRBV12-4 with TRBJ2-1, with TRBD2 matching over 8 bases. The CDR3 loop spans 15 amino acids. V lost 2 bases to trimming and J lost 8 bases; unmatched junction nucleotides: 8. The CDR3 DNA follows: TGTGCCAGCAGTTTATCCGCGGGAGGAAGAGATGAGCAGTTCTTC. Protein: CASSLSAGGRDEQFF.

The chain uses TRBV20-1 and TRBJ1-1; 8 bases map to TRBD1. CDR3 length equals 14 residues. Unmatched junction bases numbered 3, after V lost 2 bases and J lost 1 base. Looked up from germline, CDR1 is DFQATT and CDR2 is SNEGSKA (reference sequence). The CDR3, as DNA: TGCAGTGCTAGATTCGGACAGGGGAACACTGAAGCTTTCTTT. Amino acid sequence: CSARFGQGNTEAFF.

The chain joins TRBV4-3 to TRBJ2-2; D call uncertain. Germline CDR1 and CDR2: LGHNA and YSLEER. The V gene lost 1 base and the J gene lost 4 bases, with 7 bases spanning the gap. The CDR3 covers 14 residues. CDR3 nucleotide sequence: TGCGCCAGCAGCCAAGGCCACTCCACCGGGGAGCTGTTTTTT. This gives the protein CASSQGHSTGELFF.

This clonotype has at least ten counts. J is TRBJ2-1 and V is TRBV11-2; 7 bases line up with TRBD2. V shed 5 bases, J shed 7 bases, and the junction held 17 bases outside the gene matches. The CDR3 length is 17 residues. Germline-derived CDR1 and CDR2 are SGHAT and FQNNGV. In DNA, the CDR3 is TGTGCCAGCAGCCGCCAGGTGGGAGGGCCTTTGAAGAATGAGCAGTTCTTC. It translates to CASSRQVGGPLKNEQFF.

As for this clonotype: A much larger clone is a single base away; this may be a read error. The chain links TRBV18 to TRBJ1-4; no clear D gene. V lost 8 bases, J lost 1 base, and 8 bases lay in between. Per the germline V gene, CDR1 is KGHSH and CDR2 is LQKENI. This CDR3 has 13 residues. The CDR3 nucleotides are TGTGCCAGCGCAGCAGGAACTAATGAAAAACTGTTTTTT. Protein: CASAAGTNEKLFF.

Only a few counts were recorded for this clonotype. Written as DNA, the CDR3 is TGTGCCAGTAGTAGAGGGGTTGCAACTAATGAAAAACTGTTTTTT. It specifies CASSRGVATNEKLFF. This chain connects TRBV19 to TRBJ1-4; TRBD1 is a possible D gene (5 bases). This CDR3 region has 15 residues. Between the trimmed V and J ends, which lost 4 bases and 0 bases, there was a span of 9 bases. CDR1 is LNHDA and CDR2 is SQIVND in the germline V gene (reference sequence).

V is TRBV20-1 and J is TRBJ2-5, with D perhaps TRBD1 or TRBD2 (6 bases each). Germline CDR1 is DFQATT and CDR2 is SNEGSKA (reference sequence). Trimming pared 1 base from V and 5 bases from J, leaving 20 bases between. This CDR3 has 16 residues. CDR3 DNA sequence: TGCAGTGCTAGAGGCCTGGGTCAGCGGAGGGGGGAGACCCAGTACTTC. Encoded protein: CSARGLGQRRGETQYF.

This clonotype was seen at least ten times. The V and J genes are TRBV5-1 and TRBJ1-2; weak D call: TRBD1 (5 bases). Trimming pared 0 bases from V and 8 bases from J, leaving 8 bases between. Germline assignment: CDR1 SGHRS and CDR2 YFSETQ. The CDR3 contains 12 residues. The CDR3 nucleotides are TGCGCCAGCAGCTTGGATAGGGACGGCTACACCTTC. As protein: CASSLDRDGYTF.

This clonotype was counted once. The chain is built from TRBV29-1 and TRBJ2-5, with TRBD1 matching 9 bases. The germline V gene has CDR1 SQVTM and CDR2 ANQGSEA. The length of the CDR3 is 14 residues. Trimming cost V 3 bases and J 4 bases; bases outside gene matches: 6. The CDR3 DNA follows: TGCAGCGTTGAGCGACAGGGGGGAGGAGAGACCCAGTACTTC. It translates to CSVERQGGGETQYF. The full variable domain, its missing parts supplied by reference TRBV29-1 and TRBJ2-5, is SAVISQKPSRDICQRGTSLTIQCQVDSQVTMMFWYRQQPGQSLTLIATANQGSEATYESGFVIDKFPISRPNLTFSTLTVSNMSPEDSSIYLCSVERQGGGETQYFGPGTRLLVL.

The V gene is TRBV28, the J gene TRBJ2-3, with TRBD2 matching 10 bases. Looked up from germline, CDR1 is MDHEN and CDR2 is SYDVKM. There are 16 residues in the CDR3. With V trimmed by 2 bases and J by 5 bases, 7 bases remained unmatched. CDR3 amino acids: CASSLPPSGSGDTQYF. The CDR3 DNA reads as TGTGCCAGCAGTTTACCTCCTAGCGGGAGTGGAGATACGCAGTATTTT.

The J gene is TRBJ1-1, the V gene TRBV4-1; no firm D call. Trimming removed 1 base from V and 1 base from J, with 13 bases in between. Germline assignment: CDR1 MGHRA and CDR2 YSYEKL. CDR3 length: 16 amino acids. The CDR3 spells CASSQVAGSGNTEAFF. CDR3 in DNA: TGCGCCAGCAGCCAAGTGGCGGGGTCGGGGAACACTGAAGCTTTCTTT.

The count of this clonotype is one. This chain links TRBV7-2 with TRBJ1-5, with unresolved D. The CDR3 spans 13 residues. Germline CDR1 reads SGHTA; CDR2 reads FQGNSA. V gave up 3 bases and J gave up 3 bases, with 6 bases separating them. The CDR3 DNA is TGTGCCAGCAGCTTCAGTTTCAATCAGCCCCAGCATTTT. The encoded protein is CASSFSFNQPQHF.

This clonotype showed up just a few times. V is TRBV28 and J is TRBJ2-7; D not resolved. Germline CDR1 MDHEN, CDR2 SYDVKM. V lost 6 bases and J lost 5, with 11 bases in between. The CDR3 is made up of 12 amino acids. The CDR3 DNA sequence: TGTGCCAGCAGCTTACTTCTGAACGAGCAGTACTTC. Encoded protein: CASSLLLNEQYF.

V gene TRBV3-1 combines with J gene TRBJ2-5; 7 bases are shared with TRBD2. Near its end, the DNA agrees better with TRBJ2-1, so the J call may be wrong. The V gene's germline CDR1 is LGHDT and CDR2 YNNKEL (reference sequence). CDR3 length equals 13 residues. CDR3 amino acids: CASSRILAFEQFF. In nucleotides, the CDR3 is TGTGCCAGCAGCCGCATACTAGCGTTTGAGCAGTTCTTC.

The V call is TRBV12-3 or TRBV12-4, the J call TRBJ2-3; 13 bases fit TRBD2. V was pared by 4 bases and J by 6 bases, with 7 bases of the junction left unmatched. The CDR3 runs 16 residues. The DNA of the CDR3 is TGTGCCAGCAGTTCGGGACTAGCGGGGAGCCTCGATACGCAGTATTTT. It translates to CASSSGLAGSLDTQYF.

This clonotype was observed many times. The rearrangement links TRBV7-9 to TRBJ1-1, with D maybe TRBD1 (5 bases). Between the trimmed V and J ends, which lost 5 bases and 4 bases, there was a span of 11 bases. The CDR3 runs to 13 residues. Germline CDR1 reads SEHNR; CDR2 reads FQNEAQ (reference sequence). CDR3 coding DNA: TGTGCCAGCAGCCCGGGACCGACCACTGAAGCTTTCTTT. This translates into CASSPGPTTEAFF.

This chain connects TRBV20-1 to TRBJ2-5, with D possibly matching TRBD2 (6 bases). Germline values: CDR1 DFQATT, CDR2 SNEGSKA (reference sequence). The CDR3 is 12 residues long. Deletions cut 3 bases from V and 4 bases from J, with 9 bases between. CDR3 sequence reads: CSARAGRETQYF. CDR3 nucleotide sequence: TGCAGTGCTAGGGCGGGAAGAGAGACCCAGTACTTC.